Following are 8 T cell receptor beta chains from one sample sequenced in a study of esophageal squamous cell carcinoma under preoperative chemotherapy. MiXCR, applied by TCRdb to the PCR reads, yields one record per CDR3 protein. The table includes around 34,000 distinct CDR3 sequences, around half detected once. The time point is: after preoperative PTX-NDP chemotherapy. This specimen was collected from a patient given preoperative chemotherapy. The receptors here all came from a human donor with esophageal squamous cell carcinoma. The donor label of this sample is uncertain.

In this sample, this clonotype turned up once. The chain employs TRBV6-1 and TRBJ2-5; 7 bases are a match to TRBD1. With the DNA end fitting TRBJ2-7 better, the J assignment may be wrong. Per the germline V gene, CDR1 is MNHNS and CDR2 is SASEGT. The CDR3 totals 15 residues. CDR3 region: CASSEGGTAAYEQYF. The CDR3 nucleotides are TGTGCCAGCAGTGAAGGGGGGACAGCTGCCTACGAGCAGTACTTC.

The chain couples TRBV11-2 to TRBJ2-5; TRBD1 or TRBD2 may be the D gene (5 bases each). The CDR3 totals 15 residues. Trimming took off 5 bases at V and 8 bases at J, with 21 bases between the two ends. CDR1 and CDR2 from the germline V gene are SGHAT and FQNNGV. As DNA, the CDR3 is TGTGCCAGCAGCCTGATCGGGGACGACAAAAACACCCAGTACTTC. This encodes CASSLIGDDKNTQYF.

V is TRBV27 and J is TRBJ2-1; the match to TRBD2 covers 13 bases. The J call is uncertain, as TRBJ2-5 better fits the DNA end. Germline CDR1 is MNHEY and CDR2 is SMNVEV (reference sequence). The CDR3 covers 15 residues. The CDR3 protein is CASSLLAGGSETQYF. In nucleotides, the CDR3 is TGTGCCAGCAGTCTACTAGCGGGAGGGTCGGAGACCCAGTACTTC.

At least ten counts were recorded for this clonotype. V and J are TRBV5-4 and TRBJ2-7; D may match TRBD1 or TRBD2 (5 bases each). Trimming left V 0 bases short and J 5 bases short, with 18 bases between. The germline CDR1 and CDR2 sequences are SGHNT and YYREEE (reference sequence). The CDR3 contains 16 residues. The DNA for the CDR3 is TGTGCCAGCAGCTTGGAAACAGGACTGAGATCTCACGAGCAGTACTTC. Amino acid sequence: CASSLETGLRSHEQYF.

This clonotype has only a few counts. The CDR3 loop is CASSGDTNKETQYF. CDR3 bases: TGTGCCAGCAGCGGGGACACCAATAAAGAGACCCAGTACTTC. V usage is TRBV12-3 or TRBV12-4 and J usage is TRBJ2-5; tentatively, D is TRBD1 (6 bases). Trimming stripped 6 bases from V and 3 bases from J, with 14 bases between. The CDR3 is made up of 14 amino acids.

A word on this clonotype: Relative to the germline gene, one junction end is altered; a read error may explain this. The chain is built from TRBV11-2 and TRBJ2-1, with D hard to call. The germline V gene has CDR1 SGHAT and CDR2 FQNNGV. This CDR3 comprises 13 residues. The CDR3 region is CASSLERSGEQFF. The CDR3 coding sequence is TGTGCCAGCAGCTTAGAACGATCCGGTGAGCAGTTTTTC.

The V and J genes are TRBV7-3 and TRBJ2-7, with D possibly matching TRBD1 (5 bases). Germline values: CDR1 SGHTA, CDR2 FQGTGA. With 1 base removed from V and 2 bases from J, the gap between germline ends came to 9 bases. The CDR3 covers 14 residues. The CDR3, as DNA: TGTGCCAGCAGCTTAAAACAGGAAACCTACGAGCAGTACTTC. It specifies CASSLKQETYEQYF.

This rearrangement joins TRBV6-1 to TRBJ1-2, with TRBD1 matching over 10 bases. Germline V gene sequence: CDR1 MNHNS, CDR2 SASEGT. V lost 3 bases, J lost 8 bases, and 6 bases stayed unmatched. There are 14 residues in the CDR3. CDR3: CASSDPGQGRGYTF. As DNA, the CDR3 is TGTGCCAGCAGTGATCCGGGACAGGGGAGGGGCTACACCTTC.